The rows below give T cell receptor beta chains drawn from one sample of a study of CD8 T cells in Susac syndrome. TCRdb processed the immunoSEQ multiplex PCR reads anew with MiXCR; each CDR3 protein has one entry. The profile shows 100,000 to 150,000 distinct CDR3 sequences, 85% to 95% of them singletons. The sequenced sample was CD8+ T cells from PBMCs. The receptors stem from a human donor with Susac syndrome. Each CDR3 is given without its conserved first and last residue.

J | V | length | CDR3
TRBJ2-4 | TRBV29-1 | 14 | SAGAAHRVGKNIQY
TRBJ2-7 | TRBV30 | 10 | AWSTGGYEQY
TRBJ2-1 | TRBV9 | 14 | ASSPRGSGTWDEQF
TRBJ2-1 | TRBV19 | 13 | ASSIGLNSYNEQF
TRBJ2-3 | TRBV15 | 13 | ATSRGLAAGDTQY
TRBJ2-1 | TRBV9 | 13 | ASSSEGGPYNEQF
TRBJ2-1 | TRBV6-2/TRBV6-3 | 9 | ASSYGFEQF
TRBJ2-2 | TRBV20-1 | 12 | SARWLAGTGELF
TRBJ1-1 | TRBV19 | 12 | ASIPPRGRGEAF
TRBJ2-7 | TRBV20-1 | 11 | SARDWTEYEQY
TRBJ2-5 | TRBV7-2 | 13 | ASSLEAGRPETQY
TRBJ1-1 | TRBV12-3/TRBV12-4 | 11 | ASSLSGATEAF
TRBJ1-1 | TRBV6-5 | 13 | ASSLSTGGNTEAF
TRBJ1-2 | TRBV12-3/TRBV12-4 | 8 | ASGISGYT
TRBJ2-3 | TRBV12-3/TRBV12-4 | 11 | ASRRGRTDTQY
TRBJ2-7 | TRBV9 | 14 | ASSVEGEGQGVEQY
TRBJ1-2 | TRBV6-2/TRBV6-3 | 12 | ASSYDQANYGYT
TRBJ2-3 | TRBV2 | 11 | ARQWGGADPQY
TRBJ1-1 | TRBV3-1 | 12 | ASTPGQRNTEAF
TRBJ2-3 | TRBV24-1 | 14 | ATSDEQGASTDTQY
TRBJ1-1 | TRBV14 | 11 | ASSQGARTEAF
TRBJ2-4 | TRBV2 | 13 | ASRTDRGLGNIQY
TRBJ1-1 | TRBV9 | 15 | ASSGTGQVFRDTEAF
TRBJ2-7 | TRBV10-3 | 12 | AISELDGTYEQY
TRBJ2-1 | TRBV2 | 11 | ASTWPSYNEQF
TRBJ2-7 | TRBV9 | 12 | ASSVTGGSYEQY
TRBJ1-6 | TRBV25-1 | 12 | ASSGEGAASPLH
TRBJ1-1 | TRBV4-3 | 13 | ASSQKRGGNTEAF
TRBJ2-1 | TRBV13 | 10 | ASSLEVNEQF
TRBJ1-5 | TRBV19 | 10 | ASSIPGRPQH
TRBJ2-1 | TRBV6-6 | 10 | ASSWTGFEQF
TRBJ2-5 | TRBV15 | 14 | ATSTRGPPSQETQY
TRBJ2-7 | TRBV13 | 13 | ASSLRAGANYEQY
TRBJ1-6 | TRBV9 | 12 | ASSVLEVNSPLH
TRBJ2-5 | TRBV11-2 | 11 | ASNEDRGETQY
TRBJ1-5 | TRBV27 | 12 | ASTAGGSNQPQH
TRBJ2-3 | TRBV28 | 13 | ASSLSGREGDTQY
TRBJ1-1 | TRBV4-3 | 11 | ASSYEGNTEAF
TRBJ2-5 | TRBV7-9 | 13 | ASSIRDRGPETQY
TRBJ2-5 | TRBV30 | 9 | AWGLDETQY
TRBJ1-1 | TRBV20-1 | 9 | SVTENTEAF
TRBJ2-2 | TRBV27 | 10 | ASSWGTGELF